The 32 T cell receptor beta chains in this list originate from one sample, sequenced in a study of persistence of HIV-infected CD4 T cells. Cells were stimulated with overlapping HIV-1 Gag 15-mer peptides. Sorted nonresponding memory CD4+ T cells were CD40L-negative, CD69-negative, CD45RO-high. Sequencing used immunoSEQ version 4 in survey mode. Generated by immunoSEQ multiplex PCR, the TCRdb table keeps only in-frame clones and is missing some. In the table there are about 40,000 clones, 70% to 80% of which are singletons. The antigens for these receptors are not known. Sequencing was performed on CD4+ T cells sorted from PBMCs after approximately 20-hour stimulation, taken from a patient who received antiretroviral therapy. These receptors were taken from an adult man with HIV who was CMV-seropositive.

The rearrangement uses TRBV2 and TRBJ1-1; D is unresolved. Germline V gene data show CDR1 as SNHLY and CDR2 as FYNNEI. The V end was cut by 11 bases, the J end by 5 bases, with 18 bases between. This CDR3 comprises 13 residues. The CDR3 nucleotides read TGTGCCGGTCAACACGAGGCTAGGACTGAAGCTTTCTTT. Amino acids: CAGQHEARTEAFF.

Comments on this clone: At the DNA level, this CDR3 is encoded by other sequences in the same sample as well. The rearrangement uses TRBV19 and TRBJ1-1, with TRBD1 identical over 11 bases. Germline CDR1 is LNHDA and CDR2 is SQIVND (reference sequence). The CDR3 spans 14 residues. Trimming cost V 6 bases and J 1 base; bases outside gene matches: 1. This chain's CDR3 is CASRGQGANTEAFF. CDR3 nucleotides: TGTGCCAGTAGAGGACAGGGGGCGAACACTGAAGCTTTCTTT.

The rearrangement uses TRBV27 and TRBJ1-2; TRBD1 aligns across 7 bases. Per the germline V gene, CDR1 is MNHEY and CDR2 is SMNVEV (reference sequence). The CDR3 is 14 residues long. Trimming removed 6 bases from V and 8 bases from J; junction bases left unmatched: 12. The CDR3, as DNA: TGTGCCAGCAGATTTGACAGGGAGGTTGGAGGCTACACCTTC. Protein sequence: CASRFDREVGGYTF.

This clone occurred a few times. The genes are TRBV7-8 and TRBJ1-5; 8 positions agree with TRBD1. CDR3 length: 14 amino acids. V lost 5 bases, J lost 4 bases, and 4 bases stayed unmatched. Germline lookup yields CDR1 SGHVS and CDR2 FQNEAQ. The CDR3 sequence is CASSRTGRNQPQHF. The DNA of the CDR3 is TGTGCCAGCAGCCGGACAGGGCGGAATCAGCCCCAGCATTTT.

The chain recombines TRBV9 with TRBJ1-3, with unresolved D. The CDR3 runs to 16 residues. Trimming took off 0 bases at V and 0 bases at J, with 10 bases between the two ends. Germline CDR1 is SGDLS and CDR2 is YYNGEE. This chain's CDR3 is CASSVGYYSSGNTIYF. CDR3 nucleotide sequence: TGTGCCAGCAGCGTAGGGTATTACAGCTCTGGAAACACCATATATTTT.

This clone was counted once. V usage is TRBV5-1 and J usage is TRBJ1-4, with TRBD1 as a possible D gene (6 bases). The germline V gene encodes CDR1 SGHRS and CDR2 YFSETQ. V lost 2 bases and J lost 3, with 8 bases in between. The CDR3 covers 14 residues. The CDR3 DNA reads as TGCGCCAGCAGCTTTGAGGGGGCTAATGAAAAACTGTTTTTT. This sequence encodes CASSFEGANEKLFF.

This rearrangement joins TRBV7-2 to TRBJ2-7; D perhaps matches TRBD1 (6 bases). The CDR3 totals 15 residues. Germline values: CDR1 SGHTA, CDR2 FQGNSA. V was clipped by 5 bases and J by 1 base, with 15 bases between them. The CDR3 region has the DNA TGTGCCAGCAGCCGTGAAGGGACATCGTCCTACGAGCAGTACTTC. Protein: CASSREGTSSYEQYF.

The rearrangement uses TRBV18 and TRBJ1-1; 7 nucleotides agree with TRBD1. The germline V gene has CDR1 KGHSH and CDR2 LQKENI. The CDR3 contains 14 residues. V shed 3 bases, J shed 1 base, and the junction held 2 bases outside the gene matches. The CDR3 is CASSPGQPNTEAFF. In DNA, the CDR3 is TGTGCCAGCTCACCGGGACAGCCGAACACTGAAGCTTTCTTT.

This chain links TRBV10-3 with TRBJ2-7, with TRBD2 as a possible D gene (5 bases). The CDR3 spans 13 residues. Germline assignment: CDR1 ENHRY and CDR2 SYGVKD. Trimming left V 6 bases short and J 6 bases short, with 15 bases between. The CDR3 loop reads CAISRELTVEQYF. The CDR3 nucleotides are TGTGCCATCAGCCGGGAACTTACCGTCGAGCAGTACTTC.

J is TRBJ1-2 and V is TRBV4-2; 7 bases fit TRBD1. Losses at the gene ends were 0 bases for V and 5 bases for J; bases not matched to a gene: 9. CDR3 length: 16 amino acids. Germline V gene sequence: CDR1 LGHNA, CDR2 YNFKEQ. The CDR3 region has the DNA TGTGCCAGCAGCCAAGATCAGGGGACAGAGGAATATGGCTACACCTTC. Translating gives CASSQDQGTEEYGYTF.

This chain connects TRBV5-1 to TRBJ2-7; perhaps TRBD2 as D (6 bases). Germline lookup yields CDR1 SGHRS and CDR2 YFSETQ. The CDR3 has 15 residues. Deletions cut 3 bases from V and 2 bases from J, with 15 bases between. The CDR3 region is CASSSSGRTAYEQYF. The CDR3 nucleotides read TGCGCCAGCAGCTCATCAGGGAGGACCGCCTACGAGCAGTACTTC.

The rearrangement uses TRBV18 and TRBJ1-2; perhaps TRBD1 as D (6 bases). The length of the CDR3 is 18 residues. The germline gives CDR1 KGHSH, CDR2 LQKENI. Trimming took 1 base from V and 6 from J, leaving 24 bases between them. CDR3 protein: CASSPRDRIPRPADGYTF. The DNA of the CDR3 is TGTGCCAGCTCACCACGAGACAGGATTCCCCGCCCGGCGGATGGCTACACCTTC.

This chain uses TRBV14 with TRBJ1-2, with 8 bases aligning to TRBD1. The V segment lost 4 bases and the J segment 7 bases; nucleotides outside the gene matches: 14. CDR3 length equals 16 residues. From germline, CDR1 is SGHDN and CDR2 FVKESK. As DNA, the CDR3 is TGTGCCAGCAGCCCCGCGATAGGACAGGGATTCGGTGGCTACACCTTC. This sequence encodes CASSPAIGQGFGGYTF. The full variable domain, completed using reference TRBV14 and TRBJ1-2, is EAGVTQFPSHSVIEKGQTVTLRCDPISGHDNLYWYRRVMGKEIKFLLHFVKESKQDESGMPNNRFLAERTGGTYSTLKVQPAELEDSGVYFCASSPAIGQGFGGYTFGSGTRLTVV.

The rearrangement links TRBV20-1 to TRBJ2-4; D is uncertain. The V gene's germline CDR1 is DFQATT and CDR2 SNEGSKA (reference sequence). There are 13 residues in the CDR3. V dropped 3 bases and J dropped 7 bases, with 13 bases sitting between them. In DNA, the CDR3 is TGCAGTGCTAGTTCGCCATCGGGTAACATTCAGTACTTC. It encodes CSASSPSGNIQYF.

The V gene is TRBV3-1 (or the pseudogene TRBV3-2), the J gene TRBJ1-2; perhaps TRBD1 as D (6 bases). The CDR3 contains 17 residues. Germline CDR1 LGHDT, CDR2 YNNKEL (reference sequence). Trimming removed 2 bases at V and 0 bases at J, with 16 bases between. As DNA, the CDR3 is TGTGCCAGCAGCCAAAGACAGGATTTTCTTACTAACTATGGCTACACCTTC. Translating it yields CASSQRQDFLTNYGYTF.

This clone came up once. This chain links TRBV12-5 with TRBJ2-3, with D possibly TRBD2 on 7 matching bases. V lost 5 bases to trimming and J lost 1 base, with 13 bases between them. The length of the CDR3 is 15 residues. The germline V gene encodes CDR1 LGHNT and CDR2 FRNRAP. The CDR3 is CASGMGAGGTDTQYF. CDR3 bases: TGTGCTAGTGGTATGGGGGCGGGGGGCACAGATACGCAGTATTTT.

CDR3 sequence reads: CASSRDRAEAFF. The CDR3 bases are TGTGCCAGCAGTCGGGACAGGGCTGAAGCTTTCTTT. The chain links TRBV2 to TRBJ1-1; 9 bases map to TRBD1. Losses at the gene ends were 5 bases for V and 6 bases for J; bases not matched to a gene: 1. The CDR3 spans 12 residues. Per the germline V gene, CDR1 is SNHLY and CDR2 is FYNNEI.

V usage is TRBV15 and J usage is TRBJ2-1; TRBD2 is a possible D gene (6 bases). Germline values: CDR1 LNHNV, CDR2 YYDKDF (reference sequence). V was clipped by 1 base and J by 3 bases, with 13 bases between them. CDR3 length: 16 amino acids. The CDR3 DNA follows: TGTGCCACCAGCAGAGGCATTAGCGGAGACTACAATGAGCAGTTCTTC. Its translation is CATSRGISGDYNEQFF. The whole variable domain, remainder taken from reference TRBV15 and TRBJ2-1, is DAMVIQNPRYQVTQFGKPVTLSCSQTLNHNVMYWYQQKSSQAPKLLFHYYDKDFNNEADTPDNFQSRRPNTSFCFLDIRSPGLGDTAMYLCATSRGISGDYNEQFFGPGTRLTVL.

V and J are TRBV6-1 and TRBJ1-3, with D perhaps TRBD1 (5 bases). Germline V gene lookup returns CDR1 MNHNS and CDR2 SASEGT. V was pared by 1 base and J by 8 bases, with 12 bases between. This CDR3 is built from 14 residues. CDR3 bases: TGTGCCAGCAGTGAAGGGGGGATAAGGGACACCATATATTTT. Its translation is CASSEGGIRDTIYF.

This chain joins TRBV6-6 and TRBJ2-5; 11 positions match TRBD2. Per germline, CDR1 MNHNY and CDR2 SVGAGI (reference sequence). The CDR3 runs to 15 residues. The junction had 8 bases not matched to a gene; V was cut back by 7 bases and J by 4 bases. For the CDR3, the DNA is TGTGCCAGCACTCGGACTAGCGGGCGGTCAGAGACCCAGTACTTC. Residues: CASTRTSGRSETQYF.

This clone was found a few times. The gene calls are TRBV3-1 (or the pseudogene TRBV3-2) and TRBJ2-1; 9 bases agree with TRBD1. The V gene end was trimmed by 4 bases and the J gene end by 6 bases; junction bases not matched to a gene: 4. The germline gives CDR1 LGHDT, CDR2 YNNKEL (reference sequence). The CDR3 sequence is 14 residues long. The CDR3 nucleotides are TGTGCCAGCAGCCTTGGGACAGGGCCCAATGAGCAGTTCTTC. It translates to CASSLGTGPNEQFF.

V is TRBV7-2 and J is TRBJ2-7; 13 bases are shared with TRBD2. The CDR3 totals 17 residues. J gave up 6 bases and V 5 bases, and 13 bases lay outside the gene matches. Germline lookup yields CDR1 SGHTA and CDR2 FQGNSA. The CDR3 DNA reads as TGTGCCAGCAGCGCCTGGACTAGCGGGAGCAATAAAGGCGAGCAGTACTTC. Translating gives CASSAWTSGSNKGEQYF.

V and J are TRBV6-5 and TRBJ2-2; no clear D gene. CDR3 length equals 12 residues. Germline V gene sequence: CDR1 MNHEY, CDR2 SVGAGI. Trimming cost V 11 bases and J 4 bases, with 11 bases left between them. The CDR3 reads CASAWGTGELFF. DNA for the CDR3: TGTGCCTCGGCGTGGGGCACCGGGGAGCTGTTTTTT.

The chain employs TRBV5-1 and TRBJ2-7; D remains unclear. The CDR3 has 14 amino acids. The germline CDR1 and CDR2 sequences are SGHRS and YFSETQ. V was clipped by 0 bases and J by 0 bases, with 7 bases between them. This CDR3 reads CASSLDPYSYEQYF. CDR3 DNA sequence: TGCGCCAGCAGCTTGGACCCCTACTCCTACGAGCAGTACTTC.

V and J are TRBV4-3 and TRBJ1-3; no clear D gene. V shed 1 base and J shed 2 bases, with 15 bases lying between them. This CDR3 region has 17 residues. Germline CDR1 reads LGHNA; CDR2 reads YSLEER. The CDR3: CASSQVSQAVTGNTIYF. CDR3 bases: TGCGCCAGCAGCCAAGTGTCCCAGGCTGTCACTGGAAACACCATATATTTT.

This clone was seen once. CDR3 amino acids: CASSSTGGMGSYGYTF. CDR3 nucleotides: TGCGCCAGCAGCTCAACCGGGGGGATGGGGAGCTATGGCTACACCTTC. The rearrangement uses TRBV5-1 and TRBJ1-2, with D possibly being TRBD1 (5 bases). This CDR3 contains 16 residues. CDR1 is SGHRS, CDR2 YFSETQ, per germline. The V end was cut by 3 bases, the J end by 4 bases, with 19 bases between.

CDR3 protein: CASAPHIQSTEAFF. The CDR3 DNA follows: TGTGCCAGCGCCCCCCACATCCAAAGCACTGAAGCTTTCTTT. The chain employs TRBV3-1 (or the pseudogene TRBV3-2) and TRBJ1-1; D gene uncertain. V was trimmed by 8 bases and J by 4 bases, leaving 17 bases between them. Germline loops: CDR1 LGHDT, CDR2 YNNKEL (reference sequence). The CDR3 covers 14 residues.

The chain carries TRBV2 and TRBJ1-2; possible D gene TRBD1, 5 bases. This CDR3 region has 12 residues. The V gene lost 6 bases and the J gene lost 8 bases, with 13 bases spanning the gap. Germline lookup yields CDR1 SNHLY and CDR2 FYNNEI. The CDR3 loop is CASSLDSSGYTF. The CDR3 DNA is TGTGCCAGCAGCCTCGACAGTAGCGGCTACACCTTC.

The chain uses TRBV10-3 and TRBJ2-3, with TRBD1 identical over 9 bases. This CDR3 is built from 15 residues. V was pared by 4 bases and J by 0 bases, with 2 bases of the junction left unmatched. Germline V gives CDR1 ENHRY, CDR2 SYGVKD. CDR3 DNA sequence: TGTGCCATCAGTGGCGGACAGGGGAGCACAGATACGCAGTATTTT. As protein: CAISGGQGSTDTQYF.

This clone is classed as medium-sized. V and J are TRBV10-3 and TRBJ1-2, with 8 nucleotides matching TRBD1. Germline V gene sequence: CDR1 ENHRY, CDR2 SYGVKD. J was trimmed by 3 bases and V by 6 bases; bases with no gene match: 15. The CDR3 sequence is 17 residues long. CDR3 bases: TGTGCCATCAGCCCTGCGGGACAGGACCTCAGGTACTATGGCTACACCTTC. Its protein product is CAISPAGQDLRYYGYTF.

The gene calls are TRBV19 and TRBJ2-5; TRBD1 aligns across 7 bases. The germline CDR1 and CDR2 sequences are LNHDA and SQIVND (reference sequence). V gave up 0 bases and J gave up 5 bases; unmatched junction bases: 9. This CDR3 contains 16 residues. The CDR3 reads CASSIEGRGWSETQYF. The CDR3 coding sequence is TGTGCCAGTAGTATAGAAGGCAGGGGGTGGTCGGAGACCCAGTACTTC.

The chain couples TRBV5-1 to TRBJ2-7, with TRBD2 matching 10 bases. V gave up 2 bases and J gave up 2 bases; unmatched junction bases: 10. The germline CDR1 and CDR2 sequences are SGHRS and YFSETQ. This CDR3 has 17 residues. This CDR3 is CASSFQVAGGSAYEQYF. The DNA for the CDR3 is TGCGCCAGCAGCTTCCAGGTAGCGGGAGGTTCAGCCTACGAGCAGTACTTC.